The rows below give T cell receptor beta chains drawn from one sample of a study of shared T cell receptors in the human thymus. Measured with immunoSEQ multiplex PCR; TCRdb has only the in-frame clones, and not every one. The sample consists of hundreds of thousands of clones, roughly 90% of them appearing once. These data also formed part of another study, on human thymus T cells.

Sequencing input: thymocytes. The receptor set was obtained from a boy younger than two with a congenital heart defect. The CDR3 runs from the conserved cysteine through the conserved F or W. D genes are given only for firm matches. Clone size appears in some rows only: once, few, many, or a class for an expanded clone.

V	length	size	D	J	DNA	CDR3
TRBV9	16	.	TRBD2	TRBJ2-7	TGTGCCAGCAGCTCCACCTCGAGCGGGAGACTCCACGAGCAGTACTTC	CASSSTSSGRLHEQYF
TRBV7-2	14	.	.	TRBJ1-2	TGTGCCAGCAGCTCCCGGGAGGAGGACTATGGCTACACCTTC	CASSSREEDYGYTF
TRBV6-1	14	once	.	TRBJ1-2	TGTGCCAGCACCGAAGTGGAAGAGGGGGAAGGCTACACCTTC	CASTEVEEGEGYTF
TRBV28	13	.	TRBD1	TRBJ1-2	TGTGCCCTCGGGCCTCAGGGGGCGGGTGGCTACACCTTC	CALGPQGAGGYTF
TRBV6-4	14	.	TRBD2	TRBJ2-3	TGTGCCAGCAGTGACGGTAATAGCGGGAGTGCGCAGTATTTT	CASSDGNSGSAQYF
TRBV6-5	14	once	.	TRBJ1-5	TGTGCCAGCAGTTCGGGGGAGATGAATCAGCCCCAGCATTTT	CASSSGEMNQPQHF
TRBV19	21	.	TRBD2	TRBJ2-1	TGTGCCAGTAGTATAAGTGGAGGACAGGGGACTAGCGGGAGCTCCTACAATGAGCAGTTCTTC	CASSISGGQGTSGSSYNEQFF
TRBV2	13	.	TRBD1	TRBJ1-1	TGTGCCAGCAATTCGGACAGGGATTCTGAAGCTTTCTTT	CASNSDRDSEAFF
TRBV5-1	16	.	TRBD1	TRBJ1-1	TGCGCCAGCAGCGCCCTTCACAGGGGGAGGAACACTGAAGCTTTCTTT	CASSALHRGRNTEAFF
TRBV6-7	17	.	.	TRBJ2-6	TGTGCCAGCAGTTACCCTAGACCGTTCGCTGGGGCCAACGTCCTGACTTTC	CASSYPRPFAGANVLTF
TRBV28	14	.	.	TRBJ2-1	TGTGCCAGCAGTTCCCAGCTAGAGTCCGATGAGCAGTTCTTC	CASSSQLESDEQFF
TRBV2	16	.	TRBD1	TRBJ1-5	TGTGCCAGCAGTGAGGAGACAGGGGAGAACAATCAGCCCCAGCATTTT	CASSEETGENNQPQHF
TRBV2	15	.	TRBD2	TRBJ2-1	TGTGCCAGCAGTGATCGCGGGAGACGCTACAATGAGCAGTTCTTC	CASSDRGRRYNEQFF
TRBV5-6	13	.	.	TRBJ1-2	TGTGCCAGCAGCCCGACAGCTTACTATGGCTACACCTTC	CASSPTAYYGYTF
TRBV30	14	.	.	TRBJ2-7	TGTGCCTGGACCGGGACTCTCGGAGCCTACGAGCAGTACTTC	CAWTGTLGAYEQYF
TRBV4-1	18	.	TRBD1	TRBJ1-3	TGCGCCAGCAGCCCCAGACAGGGGGCGAAAACGGGTGGAAACACCATATATTTT	CASSPRQGAKTGGNTIYF
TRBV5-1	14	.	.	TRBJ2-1	TGCGCCAGCAGCTTGGGAGGGGGGGTTGGTGAGCAGTTCTTC	CASSLGGGVGEQFF
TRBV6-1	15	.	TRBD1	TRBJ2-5	TGTGCCAGCAGTTTGAGGGGACAGTATCAAGAGACCCAGTACTTC	CASSLRGQYQETQYF
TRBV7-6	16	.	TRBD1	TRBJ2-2	TGTGCCAGCAGCTTAGTTCCGGGACAGGGAACCGGGGAGCTGTTTTTT	CASSLVPGQGTGELFF
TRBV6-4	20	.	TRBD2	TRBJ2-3	TGTGCCAGCACCGCCAAGGGACTAGCGGGATCCCCCTCGGGCACAGATACGCAGTATTTT	CASTAKGLAGSPSGTDTQYF
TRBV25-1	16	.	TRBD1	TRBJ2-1	TGTGCCAGCAGTCCCCAGGGGGGGGACAGGGGCCCTGAGCAGTTCTTC	CASSPQGGDRGPEQFF
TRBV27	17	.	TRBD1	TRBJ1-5	TGTGCCAGCAGTGAGCCGACAGGGACTGTCCGCAATCAGCCCCAGCATTTT	CASSEPTGTVRNQPQHF
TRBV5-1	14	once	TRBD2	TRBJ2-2	TGCGCCAGCAGCTTGGGACTAGCCGCCGGGGAGCTGTTTTTT	CASSLGLAAGELFF
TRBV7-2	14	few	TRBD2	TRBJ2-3	TGTGCCAGCAGTTTTAGCGGGAGGACAGATACGCAGTATTTT	CASSFSGRTDTQYF
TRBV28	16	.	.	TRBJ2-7	TGTGCCAGCAGGCCAACCCTCAGGCCGATAACCTACGAGCAGTACTTC	CASRPTLRPITYEQYF
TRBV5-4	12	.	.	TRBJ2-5	TGTGCCAGCAGCTTGGGTCCGGGTCCCCAGTACTTC	CASSLGPGPQYF
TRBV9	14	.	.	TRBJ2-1	TGTGCCAGCAGCGTAGCTTCTAGTCGTCGGGAGCAGTTCTTC	CASSVASSRREQFF
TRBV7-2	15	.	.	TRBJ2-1	TGTGCCAGCAGCCCCGACAGGTCTCGGGCCAATGAGCAGTTCTTC	CASSPDRSRANEQFF
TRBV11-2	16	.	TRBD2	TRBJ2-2	TGTGCCAGCAGCTTACAGCGGGAGTTGAACACCGGGGAGCTGTTTTTT	CASSLQRELNTGELFF
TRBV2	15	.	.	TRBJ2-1	TGTGCCAGCAGTGCTCCTAGCTCAAACCACAATGAGCAGTTCTTC	CASSAPSSNHNEQFF
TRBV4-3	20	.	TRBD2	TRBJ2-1	TGCGCCAGCAGCCAAGATCGGTGGCTAGCGGGCCGCAGCTCCTACAATGAGCAGTTCTTC	CASSQDRWLAGRSSYNEQFF
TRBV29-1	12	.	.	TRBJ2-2	TGCAGCGCTGATAACAGGGCCGGGGAGCTGTTTTTT	CSADNRAGELFF
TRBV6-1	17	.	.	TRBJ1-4	TGTGCCAGCAGTGAAGGGCTCCAGCAGGGGAATAATGAAAAACTGTTTTTT	CASSEGLQQGNNEKLFF
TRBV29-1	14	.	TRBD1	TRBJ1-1	TGCAGCGTTGATAGGACAGGGCAAAACACTGAAGCTTTCTTT	CSVDRTGQNTEAFF
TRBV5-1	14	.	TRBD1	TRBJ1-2	TGCGCCAGCAGCTTGGTGACAGGGGACTATGGCTACACCTTC	CASSLVTGDYGYTF
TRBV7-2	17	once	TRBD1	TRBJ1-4	TGTGCCAGCAGCTCCTTCCGGGACAGTGCAACTAATGAAAAACTGTTTTTT	CASSSFRDSATNEKLFF
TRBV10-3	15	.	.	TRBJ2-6	TGTGCCATCAGTGGTGAGTTCTCTGGGGCCAACGTCCTGACTTTC	CAISGEFSGANVLTF
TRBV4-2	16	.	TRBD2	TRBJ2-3	TGTGCCAGCAGCCAAGATAGGACTAGCCCACCGGATACGCAGTATTTT	CASSQDRTSPPDTQYF
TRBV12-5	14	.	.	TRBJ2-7	TGTGCTAGTGGTTTCCCCGGCGGCGACTACGAGCAGTACTTC	CASGFPGGDYEQYF
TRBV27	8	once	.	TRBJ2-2	TGTGCCAGCCTACTCTTGCTTTTT	CASLLLLF
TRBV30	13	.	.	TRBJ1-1	TGTGCCTGGAGCCCGGGTCTTAACACTGAAGCTTTCTTT	CAWSPGLNTEAFF
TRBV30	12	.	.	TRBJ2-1	TGTGCCTGGAGCTACTTGGACAATGAGCAGTTCTTC	CAWSYLDNEQFF
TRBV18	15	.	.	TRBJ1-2	TGTGCCAGCTCAACCGACAGGCTGGCTAACTATGGCTACACCTTC	CASSTDRLANYGYTF
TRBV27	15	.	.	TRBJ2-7	TGTGCCAGCAGTGGGCGGCCCCAGGAGGGTTACGAGCAGTACTTC	CASSGRPQEGYEQYF
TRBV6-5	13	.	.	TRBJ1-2	TGTGCCAGCAGTTACTCCGGGGAAGATGGCTACACCTTC	CASSYSGEDGYTF
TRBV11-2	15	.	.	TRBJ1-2	TGTGCCAGCAGCTTAGGTCGGGTAGGGAGATATGGCTACACCTTC	CASSLGRVGRYGYTF
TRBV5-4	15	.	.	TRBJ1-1	TGTGCCAGCAGCTTGGAGGCAGGCAACAACACTGAAGCTTTCTTT	CASSLEAGNNTEAFF
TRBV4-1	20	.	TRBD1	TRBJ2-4	TGCGCCAGCAGCCAAGCAACCACGTCTAGGGGGCCTCTAGCCAAAAACATTCAGTACTTC	CASSQATTSRGPLAKNIQYF
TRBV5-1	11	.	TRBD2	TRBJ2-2	TGCGCCAGCCCCGGGACTACACTTTGGGTTTTT	CASPGTTLWVF
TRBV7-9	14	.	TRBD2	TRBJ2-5	TGTGCCAGCAGCAACCGGGACTACGTTGAGACCCAGTACTTC	CASSNRDYVETQYF
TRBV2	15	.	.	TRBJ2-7	TGTGCCAGCAGTGAATCGTCCAGGGTAACTTACGAGCAGTACTTC	CASSESSRVTYEQYF